Sequencing of this T cell receptor (beta chain) was carried out in a study of CD8 T cells in ankylosing spondylitis. Overall study results and limits: Disease-linked clones were CD8+ and relatively rare in peripheral blood. Blood of patients with ankylosing spondylitis appeared to be characterized by a TCR beta motif of eight highly homologous variants. Earlier studies detected some motif variants in reactive arthritis synovial fluid and blood. Disease-associated clones were reportedly significantly overrepresented in matched ankylosing spondylitis synovial fluid.

This clonotype was picked up a small number of times. Its target is not known. Scientists made TCR beta libraries using quantitative 5'-RACE with molecular barcodes. TCRdb re-called the 5' RACE reads through MiXCR, storing one row per CDR3 protein. The sample consists of about 220,000 distinct CDR3 sequences, 15% to 20% of them appearing once. Germline V CDR1 and CDR2: DFQATT, SNEGSKA (reference sequence). The CDR3 sequence is 14 residues long. Trimming removed 3 bases at V and 1 base at J, with 11 bases between. The source material was blood, either unsorted or a sorted T cell fraction (not recorded which). This sequence joins TRBV20-1 and TRBJ2-3; possible D gene TRBD1, 5 bases. The receptor's source is a male donor with ankylosing spondylitis. The CDR3 here is CSASGMGRTDTQYF. The CDR3 DNA follows: TGCAGTGCTAGTGGCATGGGGCGCACAGATACGCAGTATTTT.